The 26 T cell receptor beta chains below were found in one sample sequenced in a study of regulatory T cells in long-lasting Graves disease. Time point defined: newly diagnosed GD, antithyroid drugs for less than 3 months. Extracted RNA from PBMCs served as the source of the TCR library. In building TCR beta libraries, iRepertoire HTBI primers were used together with Arm-PCR of CDR3 regions. TCRdb re-called the multiplex PCR reads through MiXCR, storing one row per CDR3 protein. Among 500,000 to 700,000 distinct CDR3 sequences listed, about 16% were seen once. These data were also reused for a study on T cells in Graves' hyperthyroidism and ophthalmopathy.

Sequencing was performed on peripheral blood mononuclear cells (PBMCs), taken at new diagnosis, from a patient treated with antithyroid drugs. The receptors stem from a woman in her 30s with Graves disease.

V is TRBV20-1 and J is TRBJ1-5; 10 bases agree with TRBD1. Losses at the gene ends were 6 bases for V and 6 bases for J; bases not matched to a gene: 8. Germline CDR1 and CDR2: DFQATT and SNEGSKA (reference sequence). The CDR3 loop spans 14 amino acids. Here the CDR3 reads CSASPGTGVQPQHF. The CDR3 DNA is TGCAGTGCCTCTCCCGGGACAGGGGTTCAGCCCCAGCATTTT.

This clonotype has at least ten counts. V and J are TRBV20-1 and TRBJ1-1; TRBD1 might be the D (6 bases). CDR3 length: 16 amino acids. In germline, CDR1 is DFQATT, CDR2 SNEGSKA (reference sequence). Trimming removed 0 bases at V and 3 bases at J, with 17 bases between. CDR3 sequence: CSARDVAGRGDTEAFF. CDR3 DNA sequence: TGCAGTGCTAGAGATGTCGCAGGTAGGGGGGACACTGAAGCTTTCTTT.

Many counts were recorded for this clonotype. This rearrangement joins TRBV6-1 to TRBJ2-7; 9 nucleotides line up with TRBD2. Unmatched junction bases numbered 3, after V lost 6 bases and J lost 3 bases. This CDR3 is 13 amino acids long. Germline CDR1 and CDR2: MNHNS and SASEGT. In DNA, the CDR3 is TGTGCCAGCAGCCGCGGGGGGGACTACGAGCAGTACTTC. Residues: CASSRGGDYEQYF.

This clonotype showed up just a few times. The rearrangement links TRBV20-1 to TRBJ1-2, with TRBD1 as a possible D gene (5 bases). Germline V CDR1 and CDR2: DFQATT, SNEGSKA (reference sequence). Trimming took off 3 bases at V and 0 bases at J, with 8 bases between the two ends. The CDR3 runs 13 residues. In nucleotides, the CDR3 is TGCAGTGCTAGTACAGGTTCTAACTATGGCTACACCTTC. Translating gives CSASTGSNYGYTF.

This chain joins TRBV5-1 and TRBJ2-3; 10 bases are a match to TRBD1. This CDR3 region has 20 residues. With V trimmed by 0 bases and J by 3 bases, 16 bases remained unmatched. CDR1 SGHRS and CDR2 YFSETQ come from the germline V gene. This chain's CDR3 is CASSLGTLSPRTGGTDTQYF. The DNA for the CDR3 is TGCGCCAGCAGCTTGGGCACCCTCAGCCCACGGACAGGGGGAACAGATACGCAGTATTTT.

The chain couples TRBV18 to TRBJ1-4; D unresolved. V dropped 5 bases and J dropped 5 bases, with 6 bases sitting between them. Per the germline V gene, CDR1 is KGHSH and CDR2 is LQKENI. This CDR3 is built from 12 residues. DNA for the CDR3: TGTGCCAGCTCAACTAACAATGAAAAACTGTTTTTT. Amino acids: CASSTNNEKLFF.

The table lists this clonotype with a few counts. This sequence joins TRBV3-1 and TRBJ2-5; D remains ambiguous. This CDR3 region has 15 residues. Germline assignment: CDR1 LGHDT and CDR2 YNNKEL (reference sequence). V lost 3 bases to trimming and J lost 2 bases, with 13 bases between them. CDR3 in DNA: TGTGCCAGCAGCCAGGTCTGGATAGGACAAGAGACCCAGTACTTC. This codes for CASSQVWIGQETQYF.

This clonotype was recorded many times. CDR3 sequence (DNA): TGTGCCAGCAGACTGACCTTTTCAGGGGCCACTGAAGCTTTCTTT. Translation: CASRLTFSGATEAFF. This rearrangement joins TRBV12-3 or TRBV12-4 to TRBJ1-1; the D gene is possibly TRBD1 (6 bases). Trimming left V 6 bases short and J 4 bases short, with 18 bases between. This CDR3 comprises 15 residues.

The V and J genes are TRBV7-2 and TRBJ2-1; the D is unclear. The CDR3 covers 14 residues. CDR1 and CDR2 (germline): SGHTA, FQGNSA. V shed 5 bases and J shed 6 bases, with 14 bases lying between them. The CDR3 loop is CASSPTRAGNEQFF. CDR3 sequence (DNA): TGTGCCAGCAGCCCCACTCGGGCCGGCAATGAGCAGTTCTTC.

This clonotype was recorded a few times. The gene calls are TRBV3-1 and TRBJ1-4; no definite D call. CDR1 and CDR2 (germline): LGHDT, YNNKEL (reference sequence). The ends were cut back, 10 bases at V and 13 bases at J, with 22 bases in the middle. The CDR3 runs to 13 residues. The CDR3 sequence: CATQSTTKGRLFF. CDR3 bases: TGTGCCACCCAGAGTACAACGAAGGGAAGACTGTTTTTT.

This clonotype showed up many times. V gene TRBV5-1 combines with J gene TRBJ2-3; tentatively, D is TRBD1 or TRBD2 (5 bases each). The CDR3 runs to 13 residues. Germline CDR1 is SGHRS and CDR2 is YFSETQ. The ends were cut back, 4 bases at V and 4 bases at J, with 10 bases in the middle. CDR3 loop: CASSGLTADTQYF. Here the CDR3 DNA reads TGCGCCAGCAGCGGACTGACAGCAGATACGCAGTATTTT.

This clonotype has at least ten counts. The chain employs TRBV15 and TRBJ2-5; D may be TRBD2 (5 bases). Deletions cut 5 bases from V and 2 bases from J, with 15 bases between. CDR3 size: 15 residues. Germline V lookup: CDR1 LNHNV, CDR2 YYDKDF (reference sequence). The chain's CDR3 is CATSVSTGIQETQYF. DNA for the CDR3: TGTGCCACCAGCGTATCAACCGGGATACAAGAGACCCAGTACTTC.

This clonotype was counted only a few times. The CDR3 region is CASSWGQGETGELFF. CDR3 bases: TGTGCCAGCAGCTGGGGACAGGGCGAGACCGGGGAGCTGTTTTTT. The chain combines TRBV7-9 with TRBJ2-2; 9 bases fit TRBD1. Germline V lookup: CDR1 SEHNR, CDR2 FQNEAQ (reference sequence). V was pared by 4 bases and J by 5 bases, with 5 bases of the junction left unmatched. There are 15 residues in the CDR3.

The rearrangement links TRBV28 to TRBJ2-1; 14 nucleotides match TRBD2. Germline-derived CDR1 and CDR2 are MDHEN and SYDVKM. This CDR3 has 16 residues. V lost 6 bases and J lost 12; bases outside the gene matches: 13. This CDR3 is CASRGETTGTSGRQFF. CDR3 DNA: TGTGCCAGCAGGGGCGAAACAACCGGGACTAGCGGGAGGCAGTTCTTC. The full variable domain, rest sourced from reference TRBV28 and TRBJ2-1, is DVKVTQSSRYLVKRTGEKVFLECVQDMDHENMFWYRQDPGLGLRLIYFSYDVKMKEKGDIPEGYSVSREKKERFSLILESASTNQTSMYLCASRGETTGTSGRQFFGPGTRLTVL.

This clonotype has at least ten counts. The chain recombines TRBV28 with TRBJ1-1; D may be TRBD1 (6 bases). V was pared by 5 bases and J by 11 bases, with 18 bases between. Germline loops: CDR1 MDHEN, CDR2 SYDVKM. The CDR3 is 13 residues long. This CDR3 is CASSVDSKGRAFF. The CDR3, as DNA: TGTGCCAGCAGTGTGGACAGCAAAGGGAGGGCTTTCTTT.

About this clonotype: A much larger clone is a single base away; this may be a read error. This CDR3 fails to terminate in the conserved phenylalanine or tryptophan, so it likely reflects a read error. V and J are TRBV7-3 and TRBJ2-1; TRBD1 or TRBD2 may be the D gene (5 bases each). Trimming removed 1 base from V and 8 bases from J, with 18 bases in between. The CDR3 is 16 amino acids. Germline values: CDR1 SGHTA, CDR2 FQGTGA. For the CDR3, the DNA is TGTGCCAGCAGCTTAAATTACGGGGCGGTAAAAGATGAGCAGTTCCTC. Its translation: CASSLNYGAVKDEQFL.

This clonotype was observed at least ten times. The chain employs TRBV6-2 or TRBV6-3 and TRBJ2-7; no clear D gene. V lost 4 bases and J 3 bases, leaving 10 bases between the germline ends. Germline CDR1 is MNHEY and CDR2 is SVGEGT. This CDR3 region has 13 residues. CDR3 in DNA: TGTGCCAGCAGTTCACGGTTTGACTACGAGCAGTACTTC. It codes for CASSSRFDYEQYF.

This clonotype was counted only a few times. This chain uses TRBV29-1 with TRBJ1-1; D unclear. V lost 7 bases and J 1 base, leaving 16 bases between the germline ends. The CDR3 is 14 amino acids. CDR1 is SQVTM, CDR2 ANQGSEA, per germline. The CDR3 loop reads CSGLEVAANTEAFF. As DNA, the CDR3 is TGCAGCGGACTGGAGGTTGCCGCGAACACTGAAGCTTTCTTT.

Ten or more counts support this clonotype. The chain has TRBV7-2 and TRBJ1-2; tentatively, D is TRBD1 (5 bases). Germline CDR1 SGHTA, CDR2 FQGNSA. The CDR3 is made up of 11 amino acids. V was trimmed by 5 bases and J by 7 bases, leaving 8 bases between them. The DNA of the CDR3 is TGTGCCAGCAGCGGCAGGGCTGGCTACACCTTC. Its translation: CASSGRAGYTF.

This clonotype was picked up many times. The J gene is TRBJ1-6, the V gene TRBV27; no firm D call. Per the germline V gene, CDR1 is MNHEY and CDR2 is SMNVEV (reference sequence). Trimming cost V 5 bases and J 5 bases, with 7 bases left between them. This CDR3 contains 13 residues. The CDR3 sequence: CASSIRDNSPLHF. The CDR3 DNA is TGTGCCAGCAGTATAAGGGATAATTCACCCCTCCACTTT.

This clonotype was recorded at least ten times. The DNA of the CDR3 is TGTGCCACCACCCCCAGGGACCCCTACAATGAGCAGTTCTTC. This encodes CATTPRDPYNEQFF. The rearrangement links TRBV28 to TRBJ2-1; D could derive from TRBD1 or TRBD2 (5 bases each). CDR3 length: 14 amino acids. Trimming pared 10 bases from V and 2 bases from J, leaving 15 bases between. Per the germline V gene, CDR1 is MDHEN and CDR2 is SYDVKM.

This clonotype appeared a few times. This sequence joins TRBV7-2 and TRBJ2-1, with D hard to call. CDR1 and CDR2 from the germline V gene are SGHTA and FQGNSA. This CDR3 has 15 amino acids. V gave up 6 bases and J gave up 0 bases, with 12 bases separating them. The CDR3 DNA is TGTGCCAGCAGACTGACCCCCAGCTCCTACAATGAGCAGTTCTTC. It yields the protein CASRLTPSSYNEQFF.

In this sample, this clonotype turned up once. The chain joins TRBV2 to TRBJ2-5; no firm D call. The CDR3 has 15 amino acids. CDR1 SNHLY and CDR2 FYNNEI come from the germline V gene. V was pared by 5 bases and J by 2 bases, with 15 bases between. CDR3: CASSLLSTDQETQYF. CDR3 sequence (DNA): TGTGCCAGCAGTTTATTGTCTACAGATCAAGAGACCCAGTACTTC.

CDR3 region: CASKRGEEEKLFF. DNA of the CDR3: TGTGCCAGTAAAAGGGGGGAGGAGGAAAAACTGTTTTTT. The chain couples TRBV19 to TRBJ1-4; D is possibly TRBD1 (6 bases). Looked up from germline, CDR1 is LNHDA and CDR2 is SQIVND (reference sequence). The CDR3 runs to 13 residues. Trimming took off 7 bases at V and 8 bases at J, with 14 bases between the two ends. Combining the CDR3 with reference TRBV19 and TRBJ1-4 gives the whole variable domain DGGITQSPKYLFRKEGQNVTLSCEQNLNHDAMYWYRQDPGQGLRLIYYSQIVNDFQKGDIAEGYSVSREKKESFPLTVTSAQKNPTAFYLCASKRGEEEKLFFGSGTQLSVL.

This clonotype has only a few counts. The chain uses TRBV11-3 and TRBJ2-2; 8 bases align to TRBD1. The germline gives CDR1 SGHNT, CDR2 YENEEA. The CDR3 runs to 15 residues. V lost 5 bases, J lost 5 bases, and 7 bases stayed unmatched. The CDR3 nucleotides read TGTGCCAGCAGCAAGACAGGGGCGAGTACCGGGGAGCTGTTTTTT. Translation gives CASSKTGASTGELFF.

This clonotype was recorded a few times. V is TRBV20-1 and J is TRBJ2-5; possibly TRBD2 for D (5 bases). Germline loops: CDR1 DFQATT, CDR2 SNEGSKA (reference sequence). This CDR3 comprises 10 residues. Trimming shortened V by 5 bases and J by 9 bases, and 10 bases separated the two germline ends. The CDR3 bases are TGCAGTGCTGAGAAGGAGGCCCAGTACTTC. Amino acids: CSAEKEAQYF.